This T cell receptor beta chain was identified during a study of blood T cell repertoires in COVID-19. Original methodology: For nucleated cells, counts were estimated from reference gene primer amplification. Clones were sequenced by immunoSEQ multiplex PCR, and TCRdb holds only the in-frame ones, with some missing. That table gives V, J and clone size, and the DNA gave D and trimming. The data show tens of thousands of clones, with 87% seen just once and approximately 25% held by the top ten. The CDR3 is 14 amino acids. The germline gives CDR1 MNHEY, CDR2 SVGAGI. V gave up 6 bases and J gave up 3 bases, with 11 bases separating them.

The source material was peripheral blood. This receptor was obtained from a man aged 50 or older with active or convalescent COVID-19. The rearrangement joins TRBV6-5 to TRBJ1-4; TRBD1 might be the D (5 bases). The DNA for the CDR3 is TGTGCCAGCAGATTAGGAGGGGCTAATGAAAAACTGTTTTTT. Translation gives CASRLGGANEKLFF.